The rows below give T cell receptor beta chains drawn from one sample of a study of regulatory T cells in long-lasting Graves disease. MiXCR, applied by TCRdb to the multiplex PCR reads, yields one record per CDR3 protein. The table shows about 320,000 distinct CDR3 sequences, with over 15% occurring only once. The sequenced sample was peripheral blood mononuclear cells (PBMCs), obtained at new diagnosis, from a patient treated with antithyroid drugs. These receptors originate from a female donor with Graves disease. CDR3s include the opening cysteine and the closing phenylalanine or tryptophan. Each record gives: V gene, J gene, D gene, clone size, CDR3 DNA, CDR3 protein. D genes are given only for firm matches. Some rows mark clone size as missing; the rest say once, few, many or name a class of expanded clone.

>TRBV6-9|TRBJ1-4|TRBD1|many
TGTGCCAGCAGTTACAGGGACAGGACTAATGAAAAACTGTTTTTT
CASSYRDRTNEKLFF
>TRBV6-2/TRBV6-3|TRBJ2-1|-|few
TGTGCCAGCAGTTACGGTCTAGCGCTCCTCAATGAGCAGTTCTTC
CASSYGLALLNEQFF
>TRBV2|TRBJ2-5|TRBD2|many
TGTGCCAGCAGTGCCAGCGGGAGGGTTAAAGAGACCCAGTACTTC
CASSASGRVKETQYF
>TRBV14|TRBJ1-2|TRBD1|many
TGTGCCAGCAGCCGATGGGACAGGGGAGTTGTAGGCTACACCTTC
CASSRWDRGVVGYTF
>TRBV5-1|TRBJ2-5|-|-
TGCGCCAGCAGGGCACAGGGTTGGGAGACCCAGTACTTC
CASRAQGWETQYF
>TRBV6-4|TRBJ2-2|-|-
TGTGCCAGCAGTTTGGGGGCAGTCACCGGGGAGCTGTTTTTT
CASSLGAVTGELFF
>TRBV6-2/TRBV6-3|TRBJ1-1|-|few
TGTGCCAGCAGTCCAGGGCGCACTGAAGCTTTCTTT
CASSPGRTEAFF
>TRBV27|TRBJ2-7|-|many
TGTGCCAGCGGGAAAACAGGTTACGAGCAGTACTTC
CASGKTGYEQYF
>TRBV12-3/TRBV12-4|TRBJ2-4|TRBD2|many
TGTGCCAGCAGTCCGCGACTAGCGGAGCTTATAGCCAAAAACATTCAGTACTTC
CASSPRLAELIAKNIQYF
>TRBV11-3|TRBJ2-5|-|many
TGTGCCAGCAGCTTAGTAGGTTCGGAGACCCAGTACTTC
CASSLVGSETQYF
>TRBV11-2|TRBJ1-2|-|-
TGTGCCAGCAGCCTAAAGGGATACAGGGTCGATGGCTACACCTTC
CASSLKGYRVDGYTF
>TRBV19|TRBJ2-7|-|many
TGTGCCAGTAGTATGAGTCCCGGGACCATCGTCGTCGGCGAGCAGTACTTC
CASSMSPGTIVVGEQYF
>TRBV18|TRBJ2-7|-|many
TGTGCCAGCTCACCATCGGGCTCTAGGGACGAGCAGTACTTC
CASSPSGSRDEQYF
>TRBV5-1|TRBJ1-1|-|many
TGCGCCAGCAGCTTGGTGGGAGTTTGGGGACTGAACACTGAAGCTTTCTTT
CASSLVGVWGLNTEAFF
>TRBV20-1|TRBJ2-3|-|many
TGCAGTGCTAGATTAACTAGTTCCGAAAAGACGCAGTATTTT
CSARLTSSEKTQYF
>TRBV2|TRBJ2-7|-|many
TGTGCCAGCAGTGAAGCGCGAACAGGGAGGAGGGAGCAGTACTTC
CASSEARTGRREQYF
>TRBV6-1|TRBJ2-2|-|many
TGTGCCAGCAGAGGGGAGAACACCGGGGAGCTGTTTTTT
CASRGENTGELFF
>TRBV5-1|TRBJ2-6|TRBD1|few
TGCGCCAGCAGCTTGAGGACAGGACCCTCTGGGGCCAACGTCCTGACTTTC
CASSLRTGPSGANVLTF
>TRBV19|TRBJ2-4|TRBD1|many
TGTGCCAGTAGTTTCAGACAGGGTCGGAGTGACATTCAGTACTTC
CASSFRQGRSDIQYF
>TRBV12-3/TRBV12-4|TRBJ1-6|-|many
TGTGCCAGCAGGCCCAGGGACGCACCCCTCCACTTT
CASRPRDAPLHF
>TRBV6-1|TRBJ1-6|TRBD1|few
TGTGCCAGCAGCAAAAATTCGGGGACAGGGAGAAATTCACCCCTCCACTTT
CASSKNSGTGRNSPLHF
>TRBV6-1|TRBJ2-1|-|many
TGTGCCAGCACCCTCGACCCCTACAATGAGCAGTTCTTC
CASTLDPYNEQFF
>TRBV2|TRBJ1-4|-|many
TGTGCCAGCAGTGAAACGGGCAGGTCGAATGAAAAACTGTTTTTT
CASSETGRSNEKLFF
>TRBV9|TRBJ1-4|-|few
TGTGCCAGCAGCGTAGACAGCACGAATGAAAAACTGTTTTTT
CASSVDSTNEKLFF
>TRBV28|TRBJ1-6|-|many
TGTGCCAGCAGATCCCGAACGGGACATCTTAATTCACCCCTCCACTTT
CASRSRTGHLNSPLHF
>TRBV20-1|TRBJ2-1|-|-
TGCAGTGCTATTCACCTTGTGGGAGGACGGAACAATGAGCAGTTCTTC
CSAIHLVGGRNNEQFF
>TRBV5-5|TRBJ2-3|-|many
TGTGCCAGCAGCTTGGCCGGGCGCCGAGCAGATACGCAGTATTTT
CASSLAGRRADTQYF
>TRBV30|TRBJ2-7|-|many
TGTGCCTGGAGTGTACGGTACGAGCAGTACTTC
CAWSVRYEQYF
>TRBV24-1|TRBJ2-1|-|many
TGTGCCACCGGCTCACAATTCCCCTACAATGAGCAGTTCTTC
CATGSQFPYNEQFF
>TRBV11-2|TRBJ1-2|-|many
TGTGCCAGCAACCCTCTGGGGGGGGCGGGTGGCTACACCTTC
CASNPLGGAGGYTF
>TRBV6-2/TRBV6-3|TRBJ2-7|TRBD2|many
TGTGCCAGCAGTTACTCGGCGGGAGGAAACTACGAGCAGTACTTC
CASSYSAGGNYEQYF
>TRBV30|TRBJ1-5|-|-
TGTGCCTGGAGTGGGGCCGATCGAGGGCCCCAGCATTTT
CAWSGADRGPQHF
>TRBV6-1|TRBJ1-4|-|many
TGTGCCAGCAGTGCGGGGCCGACTAATGAAAAACTGTTTTTT
CASSAGPTNEKLFF
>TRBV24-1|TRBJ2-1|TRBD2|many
TGTGCCACCCGCACGGGAGGCGGAGAGCAGTTCTTC
CATRTGGGEQFF
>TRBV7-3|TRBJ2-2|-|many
TGTGCCAGCAGCTTAACGAAGGGTTCCGGGGAGCTGTTTTTT
CASSLTKGSGELFF
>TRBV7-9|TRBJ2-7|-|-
TGTGCCAGCAGCCCAACGGGACGGCCTTTTTTCGAGCAGTACTTC
CASSPTGRPFFEQYF
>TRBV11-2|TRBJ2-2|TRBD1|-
TGTGCCAGCAGCTTAGATTCGGGACAGGGATGGACCGGGGAGCTGTTTTTT
CASSLDSGQGWTGELFF
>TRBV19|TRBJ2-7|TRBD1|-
TGTGCCAGTAGTATGGGACAGGGGTCCATCTACGAGCAGTACTTC
CASSMGQGSIYEQYF
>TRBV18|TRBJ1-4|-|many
TGTGCCAGCTACAGATCGGGTAATGAAAAACTGTTTTTT
CASYRSGNEKLFF
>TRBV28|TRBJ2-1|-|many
TGTGCCAGCAGTGTGCCGGGTACCTCCTACAATGAGCAGTTCTTC
CASSVPGTSYNEQFF
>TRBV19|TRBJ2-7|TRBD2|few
TGTGCCAGTAGTATGAAGGTCGGGGGTAGCGGGGGCCCCTACGAGCAGTACTTC
CASSMKVGGSGGPYEQYF
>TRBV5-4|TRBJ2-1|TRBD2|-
TGTGCCAGCAGCAGACTAGCGGGAGGGTGGAACAATGAGCAGTTCTTC
CASSRLAGGWNNEQFF